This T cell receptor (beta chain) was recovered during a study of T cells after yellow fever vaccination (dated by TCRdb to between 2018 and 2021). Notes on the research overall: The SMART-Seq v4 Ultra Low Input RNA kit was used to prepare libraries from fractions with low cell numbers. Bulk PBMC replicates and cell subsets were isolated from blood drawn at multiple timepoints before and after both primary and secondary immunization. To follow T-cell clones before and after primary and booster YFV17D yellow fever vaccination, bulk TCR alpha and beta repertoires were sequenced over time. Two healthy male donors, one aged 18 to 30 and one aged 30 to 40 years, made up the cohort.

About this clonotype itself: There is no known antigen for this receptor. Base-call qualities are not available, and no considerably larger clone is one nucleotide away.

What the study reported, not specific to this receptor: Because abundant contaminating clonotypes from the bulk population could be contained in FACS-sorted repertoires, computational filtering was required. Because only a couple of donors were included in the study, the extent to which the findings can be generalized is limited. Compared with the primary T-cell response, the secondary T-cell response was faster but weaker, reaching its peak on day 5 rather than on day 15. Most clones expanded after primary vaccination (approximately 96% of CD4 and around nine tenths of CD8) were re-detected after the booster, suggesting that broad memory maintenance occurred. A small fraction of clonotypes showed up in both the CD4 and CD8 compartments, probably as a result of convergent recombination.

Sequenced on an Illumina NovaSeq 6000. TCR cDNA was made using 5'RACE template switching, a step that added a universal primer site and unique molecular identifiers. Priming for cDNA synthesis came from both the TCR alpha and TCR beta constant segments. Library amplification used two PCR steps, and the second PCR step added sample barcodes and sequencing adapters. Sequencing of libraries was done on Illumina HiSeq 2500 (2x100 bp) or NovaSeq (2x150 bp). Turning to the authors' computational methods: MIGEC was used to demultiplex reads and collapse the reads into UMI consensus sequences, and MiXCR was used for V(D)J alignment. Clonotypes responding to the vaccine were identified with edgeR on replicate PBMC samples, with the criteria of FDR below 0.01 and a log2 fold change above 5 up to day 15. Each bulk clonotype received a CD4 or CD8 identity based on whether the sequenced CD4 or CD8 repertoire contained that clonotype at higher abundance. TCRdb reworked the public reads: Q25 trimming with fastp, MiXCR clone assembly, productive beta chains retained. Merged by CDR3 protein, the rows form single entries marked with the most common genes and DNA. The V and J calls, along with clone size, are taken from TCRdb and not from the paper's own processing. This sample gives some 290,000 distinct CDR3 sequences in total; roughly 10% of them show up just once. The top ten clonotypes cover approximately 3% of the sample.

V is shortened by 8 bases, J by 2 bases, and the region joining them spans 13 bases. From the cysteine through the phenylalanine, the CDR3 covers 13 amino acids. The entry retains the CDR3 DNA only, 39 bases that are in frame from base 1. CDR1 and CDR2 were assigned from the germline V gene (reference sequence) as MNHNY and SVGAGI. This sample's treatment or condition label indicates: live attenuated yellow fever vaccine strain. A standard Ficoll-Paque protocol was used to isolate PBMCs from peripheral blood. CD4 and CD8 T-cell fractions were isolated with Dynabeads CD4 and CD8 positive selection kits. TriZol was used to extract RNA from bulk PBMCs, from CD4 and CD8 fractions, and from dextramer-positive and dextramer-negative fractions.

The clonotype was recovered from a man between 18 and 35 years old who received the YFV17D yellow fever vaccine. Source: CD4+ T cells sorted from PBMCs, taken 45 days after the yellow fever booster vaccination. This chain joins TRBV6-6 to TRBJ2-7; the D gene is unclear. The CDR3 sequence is CASGTYEAYEQYF. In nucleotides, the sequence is TGTGCCAGCGGAACGTACGAAGCCTACGAGCAGTACTTC.